These T cell receptor beta chains were read from a single sample in a study of T cells in Graves' hyperthyroidism and ophthalmopathy. Using its own MiXCR run on the multiplex PCR reads, TCRdb lists one record per CDR3 protein. Of around 580,000 distinct CDR3 sequences listed, 40% to 55% were seen once; the top ten hold roughly 8.2%. The specimen sequenced was peripheral blood or thyroid tissue (not recorded which). These TCRs come from a woman younger than 30 with Graves' hyperthyroidism. Both conserved end residues are part of each CDR3. A D gene is named only where the DNA matches it firmly.

TRBV7-2 NA CASSLWGKSTQPQHF
TRBV6-5 NA CASTSKGGYGANVLTF
TRBV6-1 NA CASSEWFSQGYGYTF
TRBV5-1 NA CASSLGQVSYEQYF
TRBV15 NA CATSTRETQHF
TRBV11-2 TRBD1 CASSRSRGGTNEKLFF
TRBV2 NA CATRPAISTDTQYF
TRBV12-3/TRBV12-4 NA CASSLLLGSGHSLSDTQYF
TRBV5-4 NA CASSLPGHLEETQYF
TRBV6-5 NA CASSRPSGAEAFF
TRBV24-1 NA CATSTGEWVGEQFF
TRBV20-1 NA CSAREQPAGSPLHF
TRBV24-1 NA CATSDPAGTQYF
TRBV7-3 TRBD1 CASSPRQGEEAFF
TRBV29-1 TRBD1 CSVVSQGEKLFF
TRBV2 TRBD1 CASSTGQGARTEAFF
TRBV5-1 NA CASSLDIKNTEAFF
TRBV7-6 NA CASSPGYETGNTEAFF
TRBV19 NA CASSIGGEKLFF
TRBV5-1 TRBD1 CASSPLDRGTDTQYF
TRBV29-1 NA CSVDASYNEQFF
TRBV19 NA CASSDRGGRELFF
TRBV7-9 TRBD2 CASSPLAGGPPEQFF
TRBV20-1 TRBD1 CSATGTGGRSGYNEQFF
TRBV12-3/TRBV12-4 TRBD1 CASTLETGGSEQYF
TRBV7-9 NA CASRPTVANVLTF
TRBV12-3/TRBV12-4 TRBD1 CASSLRQGYGSPLHF
TRBV20-1 NA CSARDQRNEKLFF
TRBV29-1 TRBD2 CSVNAGGYEQYF
TRBV12-3/TRBV12-4 NA CASTTGGTEKLFF
TRBV7-8 NA CASSPGARGTDTQYF
TRBV7-9 NA CASSIPGQLNEQFF
TRBV7-9 NA CASSLATNEQYF
TRBV9 TRBD1 CASSLNPGQGEQYF
TRBV5-1 NA CASSGGTLNTEAFF
TRBV6-1 NA CASKREDRKGTEAFF
TRBV9 NA CASTQTSSYEQYF
TRBV7-3 NA CASSFGGGLYNSPLHF
TRBV7-2 NA CASSLGRRETQYF
TRBV7-3 TRBD1 CASSESRGPFTGAIYF
TRBV27 TRBD2 CASSSLLAGARNEQFF
TRBV4-3 NA CASSQDRLGKTFYEQYF